A selection of T cell receptor beta chains follows, all from one sample in a study of Tregs in tolerant kidney transplant recipients. Measured with immunoSEQ multiplex PCR; TCRdb has only the in-frame clones, and not every one. The sample holds tens of thousands of clones, 91% seen once. Sequenced here: CD4+ T cells from blood (PBMCs), sampled 24 months after the transplant. These receptors originate from a human patient who received a combined kidney and bone marrow transplant. Some T cells may be transferred from the graft donor. Each CDR3 is given with its conserved first and last residue. D genes are given only for firm matches. Part of the rows lack a size; the others show once, few, many or a class for expanded clones.

>TRBV4-3|.|.|TRBJ1-1
CASSQVVDRPNTEAFF
TGCGCCAGCAGCCAAGTGGTCGACAGGCCGAACACTGAAGCTTTCTTT
>TRBV29-1|.|.|TRBJ2-3
CSVDADSTDTQYF
TGCAGCGTTGATGCGGATTCCACAGATACGCAGTATTTT
>TRBV5-6|.|.|TRBJ2-1
CASSLSHKTTKFF
TGTGCCAGCAGCTTGAGTCATAAAACAACCAAGTTCTTC
>TRBV19|.|TRBD2|TRBJ2-3
CASSPMGAGVTDTQYF
TGTGCCAGTAGTCCCATGGGCGCGGGGGTCACAGATACGCAGTATTTT
>TRBV7-3|.|.|TRBJ1-6
CASSFERNSPLHF
TGTGCCAGCAGCTTCGAGAGAAATTCACCCCTCCACTTT
>TRBV4-2|.|.|TRBJ1-5
CASSQETGYYQPQHF
TGTGCCAGCAGCCAAGAAACAGGGTATTATCAGCCCCAGCATTTT
>TRBV9|.|TRBD2|TRBJ2-1
CASSVGTRGPNEQFF
TGTGCCAGCAGCGTAGGGACTAGGGGCCCCAATGAGCAGTTCTTC
>TRBV4-2|.|.|TRBJ2-3
CASSPQISDTQYF
TGTGCCAGCAGCCCACAAATATCAGATACGCAGTATTTT
>TRBV7-9|.|TRBD2|TRBJ2-3
CASSRGLAVNTDTQYF
TGTGCCAGCAGCAGGGGACTAGCGGTCAACACAGATACGCAGTATTTT
>TRBV15|.|.|TRBJ2-1
CATSSSSRNEQFF
TGTGCCACCAGCAGTAGTTCGCGGAATGAGCAGTTCTTC
>TRBV7-8|.|TRBD2|TRBJ2-3
CASSLGLAGGLDTQYF
TGTGCCAGCAGCTTAGGTCTAGCGGGAGGGCTAGATACGCAGTATTTT
>TRBV7-3|.|.|TRBJ1-2
CASSSPGLVGYTF
TGTGCCAGCAGCTCACCCGGTCTTGTGGGCTACACCTTC
>TRBV4-3|.|TRBD2|TRBJ2-3
CASSQDSGGPTQYF
TGCGCCAGCAGCCAAGATAGCGGGGGGCCAACGCAGTATTTT
>TRBV2|.|.|TRBJ1-6
CASSERRQAPLTSSSYNSPLHF
TGTGCCAGCAGTGAAAGACGCCAGGCACCTTTGACGTCAAGCTCCTATAATTCCCCCCTCCACTTT
>TRBV7-2|.|.|TRBJ1-1
CASSLMPGVNTEAFF
TGTGCCAGCAGCTTAATGCCGGGGGTAAACACTGAAGCTTTCTTT
>TRBV10-1|few|.|TRBJ1-5
CASKTANNQPQHF
TGCGCCAGCAAAACAGCAAACAATCAGCCCCAGCATTTT
>TRBV5-5|.|TRBD2|TRBJ2-7
CASSLELAGNKQYF
TGTGCCAGCAGCTTGGAACTAGCGGGAAACAAGCAGTACTTC
>TRBV5-1|.|TRBD2|TRBJ2-1
CASSMGLAGGWDEQFF
TGCGCCAGCAGCATGGGACTAGCGGGAGGGTGGGATGAGCAGTTCTTC
>TRBV7-8|once|TRBD2|TRBJ2-7
CASSLAGTSGPYEQYF
TGTGCCAGCAGCTTAGCTGGGACTAGCGGGCCTTACGAGCAGTACTTC
>TRBV21-1|.|.|TRBJ2-4
CASSPFQGIAKNIQYF
TGTGCCAGCAGCCCGTTCCAGGGGATAGCCAAAAACATTCAGTACTTC
>TRBV5-1|once|TRBD1|TRBJ2-3
CASRRTGGTDTQYF
TGCGCCAGCAGGCGAACAGGGGGTACAGATACGCAGTATTTT
>TRBV29-1|.|.|TRBJ1-1
CSVAGLNTEAFF
TGCAGCGTTGCAGGGCTGAACACTGAAGCTTTCTTT
>TRBV4-3|.|.|TRBJ1-2
CASSQDLVIGSGYTF
TGCGCCAGCAGCCAAGATTTGGTAATCGGGTCTGGCTACACCTTC
>TRBV7-9|.|.|TRBJ2-7
CASSLLGPFYEQYF
TGTGCCAGCAGCTTACTTGGCCCCTTCTACGAGCAGTACTTC
>TRBV19|.|.|TRBJ1-1
CASSTISGLAEAFF
TGTGCCAGTAGTACTATTTCAGGGCTAGCTGAAGCTTTCTTT
>TRBV5-1|.|TRBD2|TRBJ2-1
CASSRNRLAGGGHEQFF
TGCGCCAGCAGCAGGAACCGACTAGCGGGGGGCGGGCATGAGCAGTTCTTC
>TRBV5-4|.|.|TRBJ2-3
CASSLARSTDTQYF
TGTGCCAGCAGCTTGGCGCGCTCCACAGATACGCAGTATTTT
>TRBV2|.|.|TRBJ2-7
CASSSYSKQYF
TGTGCCAGCTCCTCATACTCAAAGCAGTACTTC
>TRBV5-1|.|TRBD2|TRBJ2-7
CASRPSGSHHEQYF
TGCGCCAGCAGACCTAGCGGGAGTCATCACGAGCAGTACTTC
>TRBV4-2|.|TRBD1|TRBJ1-6
CASSSRQGDSPLHF
TGTGCCAGCAGCTCAAGACAGGGAGATTCACCCCTCCACTTT
>TRBV19|.|.|TRBJ2-1
CASSISGALWEQFF
TGTGCCAGTAGTATTAGCGGAGCATTGTGGGAGCAGTTCTTC
>TRBV7-2|.|.|TRBJ1-4
CASSFKGNEKLFF
TGTGCCAGCAGCTTTAAGGGGAATGAAAAACTGTTTTTT
>TRBV19|once|TRBD1|TRBJ1-4
CASSFPGGPGEKLFF
TGTGCCAGTAGTTTCCCAGGGGGCCCTGGTGAAAAACTGTTTTTT
>TRBV5-1|.|TRBD2|TRBJ2-7
CASSQPSGNRDEQYF
TGCGCCAGCAGCCAGCCGAGCGGGAATCGGGACGAGCAGTACTTC
>TRBV7-8|.|.|TRBJ2-5
CASSLGGLDVTQYF
TGTGCCAGCAGCTTAGGCGGACTCGACGTGACCCAGTACTTC
>TRBV15|.|TRBD1|TRBJ2-7
CATSRDSAGGIYEQYF
TGTGCCACCAGCAGAGATTCGGCAGGGGGAATCTACGAGCAGTACTTC
>TRBV2|.|.|TRBJ2-7
CASSLQTYFTFTEQGYEQYF
TGTGCCAGCAGTCTTCAAACATATTTTACCTTTACCGAACAGGGCTACGAGCAGTACTTC
>TRBV7-8|.|TRBD2|TRBJ2-2
CASSFFSSGGLGRELFF
TGTGCCAGCAGCTTCTTCTCTAGCGGGGGGCTAGGACGGGAGCTGTTTTTT
>TRBV7-2|.|TRBD2|TRBJ2-5
CASSKTSGRGRQETQYF
TGTGCCAGCAGCAAGACTAGCGGGAGGGGAAGGCAAGAGACCCAGTACTTC
>TRBV30|few|TRBD1|TRBJ2-7
CAWTQGGNLYEQYF
TGTGCCTGGACACAGGGGGGAAACCTGTACGAGCAGTACTTC
>TRBV4-1|once|TRBD2|TRBJ2-7
CASSQEDRTSGRYEQYF
TGCGCCAGCAGCCAAGAGGATCGGACTAGCGGCCGGTACGAGCAGTACTTC
>TRBV10-3|.|TRBD1|TRBJ2-2
CAISEDDRDTGELFF
TGTGCCATCAGTGAGGACGACAGGGACACCGGGGAGCTGTTTTTT